This T cell receptor (beta chain) was sequenced in a study of human T cells and chemical hapten exposure. Study-level findings and limits: Significantly more large CDR3 similarity clusters arose among expanded TCRs than among controls.

From germline, CDR1 is MNHEY and CDR2 SVGEGT. The CDR3 loop spans 16 amino acids. V dropped 1 base and J dropped 7; count of bases not matched to a gene: 10. As processed by the authors: There were a median of approximately 100,000 TCRs per sample, with a range from roughly 20,000 to 700,000. TCRdb itself ran the RACE reads through MiXCR, one entry per CDR3 protein. The V and J calls were not made by the authors but by TCRdb's processing. Of 300,000 to 400,000 distinct CDR3 sequences detected, roughly 4.6% appear once; the ten largest clones hold approximately 2.4%. Ten or more counts support this clonotype. What it recognizes is unknown. Time point of the sample: pre-sensitization, week 0. Treatment: therapeutic diphenylcyclopropenone sensitization with weekly scalp DPC.

The clonotype originates from a woman aged 45-59 years with alopecia areata. Some clones in this sample may be carry-over from other donors' samples. Sequenced here: whole blood, sampled in connection with sensitization to the hapten diphenylcyclopropenone (DPC). The rearrangement joins TRBV6-2 or TRBV6-3 to TRBJ2-1; 7 bases are shared with TRBD2. The CDR3 is CASSYLKAGMRNEQFF. The CDR3 DNA sequence: TGTGCCAGCAGTTACTTGAAAGCGGGAATGAGGAATGAGCAGTTCTTC.